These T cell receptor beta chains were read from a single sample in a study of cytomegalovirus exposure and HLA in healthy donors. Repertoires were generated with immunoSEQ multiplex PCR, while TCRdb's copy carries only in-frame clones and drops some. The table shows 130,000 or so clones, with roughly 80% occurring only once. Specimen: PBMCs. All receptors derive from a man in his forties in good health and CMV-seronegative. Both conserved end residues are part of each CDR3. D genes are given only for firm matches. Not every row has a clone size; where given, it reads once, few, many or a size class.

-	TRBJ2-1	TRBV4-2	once	TGTGCCAGCAGCCAAGGGGGCCCTCTGGTCAATGAGCAGTTCTTC	CASSQGGPLVNEQFF
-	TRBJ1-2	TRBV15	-	TGTGCCACCAGCAGAGATCGACAGGCGTATGGCTACACCTTC	CATSRDRQAYGYTF
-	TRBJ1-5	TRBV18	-	TGTGCCAGCTCAACTAACCAGGGAAATCAGCCCCAGCATTTT	CASSTNQGNQPQHF
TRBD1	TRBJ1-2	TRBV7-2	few	TGTGCCAGCAGCCGCGACAGGGGGATCTATGGCTACACCTTC	CASSRDRGIYGYTF
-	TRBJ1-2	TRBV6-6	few	TGTGCCAGCAGTGTCGAACGGGGGACGAGTGGCTACACCTTC	CASSVERGTSGYTF
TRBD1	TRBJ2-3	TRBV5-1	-	TGCGCCAGCAGCACTCAGGGACAGACCTCAGATACGCAGTATTTT	CASSTQGQTSDTQYF
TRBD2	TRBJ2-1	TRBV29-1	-	TGCAGCGTTACGGCTAGCGGGGGCTACTACAATGAGCAGTTCTTC	CSVTASGGYYNEQFF
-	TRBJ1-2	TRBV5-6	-	TGTGCCAGCGACCGAAAAGGGGTTAGCTATGGCTACACCTTC	CASDRKGVSYGYTF
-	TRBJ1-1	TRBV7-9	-	TGTTCCAGCAGCTTGCTAGAAGCTTTCTTT	CSSSLLEAFF
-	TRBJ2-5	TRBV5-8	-	TGTGCCAGCAGCTTGGAGCCTCGCCGGGGAGAGACCCAGTACTTC	CASSLEPRRGETQYF
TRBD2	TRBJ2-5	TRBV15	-	TGTGCCACCAGCAGAGCACGGGGGGGCGGGGCAGAGACCCAGTACTTC	CATSRARGGGAETQYF
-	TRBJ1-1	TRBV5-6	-	TGTGCCAGCAGCCTGGGGTGGAGGAACACTGAAGCTTTCTTT	CASSLGWRNTEAFF
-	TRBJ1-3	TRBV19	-	TGTGCCAGTAGTACCGGACAGCCCAACTCTGGAAACACCATATATTTT	CASSTGQPNSGNTIYF
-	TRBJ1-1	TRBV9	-	TGTGCCAGCAGCGCCCCGGGTGGTGAAGCTTTCTTT	CASSAPGGEAFF
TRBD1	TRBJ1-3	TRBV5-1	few	TGCGCCAGCAGACCCTCGGGACAGGGTTTTCTCTCTGGAAACACCATATATTTT	CASRPSGQGFLSGNTIYF
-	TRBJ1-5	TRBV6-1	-	TGTGCCAGCAGGAACGGAGGGACTGTCCGGGGGCCCCAGCATTTT	CASRNGGTVRGPQHF
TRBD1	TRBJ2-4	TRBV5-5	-	TGTGCCAGCAGCTTCGTACAGGGGCTAGCCAAAAACATTCAGTACTTC	CASSFVQGLAKNIQYF
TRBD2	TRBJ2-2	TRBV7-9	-	TGTGCCAGCAGCCAGGGACTAGCGGACACCGGGGAGCTGTTTTTT	CASSQGLADTGELFF
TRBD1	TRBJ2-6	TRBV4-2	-	TGTGCCAGCAGCCAAGACTGGGCCAGGGGGCCTGGGGCCAACGTCCTGACTTTC	CASSQDWARGPGANVLTF
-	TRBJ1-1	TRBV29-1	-	TGCAGCGTTGAGGAGGGGAACACTGAAGCTTTCTTT	CSVEEGNTEAFF
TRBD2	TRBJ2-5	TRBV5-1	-	TGCGCCAGCAGCTTGGAAGGCGGGGAGGGGGAGACCCAGTACTTC	CASSLEGGEGETQYF
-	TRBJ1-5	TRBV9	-	TGTGCCAGCAGCGTAGCGGAGGGTGGTCAGCCCCAGCATTTT	CASSVAEGGQPQHF
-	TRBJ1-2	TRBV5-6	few	TGTGCCAGCAGACTAGGCACGTATGGTGGCTACACCTTC	CASRLGTYGGYTF
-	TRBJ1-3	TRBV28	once	TGTGCCAGCAGTTTAGTGCAGGGAAACACCATATATTTT	CASSLVQGNTIYF
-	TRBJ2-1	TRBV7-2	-	TGTGCCAGCAGCTCCAGGAGGTATAACAATGAGCAGTTCTTC	CASSSRRYNNEQFF
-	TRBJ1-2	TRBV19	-	TGTGCCAGTAGACTATCTTTAAACTATGGCTACACCTTC	CASRLSLNYGYTF
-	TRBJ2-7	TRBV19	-	TGTGCCAGTAGCCCTCACCGACAAGCCTACGAGCAGTACTTC	CASSPHRQAYEQYF
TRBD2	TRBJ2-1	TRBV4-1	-	TGCGCCAGCAGCCTACGTCTAGCGGAGTACAATGAGCAGTTCTTC	CASSLRLAEYNEQFF
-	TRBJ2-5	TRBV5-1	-	TGCGCCAGCAGCTTGGGGCAGGGGGAGACCCAGTACTTC	CASSLGQGETQYF
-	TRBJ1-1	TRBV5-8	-	TGTGCCAGCAGCTTTCGCGGGGGAAGCACTGAAGCTTTCTTT	CASSFRGGSTEAFF
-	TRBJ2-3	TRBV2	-	TGTGCCAGCAGTGAAAAGGGGGGAGGGGTCGATACGCAGTATTTT	CASSEKGGGVDTQYF
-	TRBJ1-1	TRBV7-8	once	TGTGCCAGCAGCTTACCCCCCGGGGGGTTAGGAAGCAACACTGAAGCTTTCTTT	CASSLPPGGLGSNTEAFF
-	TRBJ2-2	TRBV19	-	TGTGCCAGTAGTATAGTGGCAGGGGTAGCCGGGGAGCTGTTTTTT	CASSIVAGVAGELFF
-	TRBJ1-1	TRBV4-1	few	TGCGCCAGCAGCCCCGCAAGGGGGGGGACTGAAGCTTTCTTT	CASSPARGGTEAFF
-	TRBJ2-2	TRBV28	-	TGTGCCAGCATTACCGCCGCTCCGGCAGGGCGGACCGGGGAGCTGTTTTTT	CASITAAPAGRTGELFF
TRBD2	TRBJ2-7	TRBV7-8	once	TGTGCCAGCAGCTTAATGATAGCGGGGGGGGCGTACTTC	CASSLMIAGGAYF
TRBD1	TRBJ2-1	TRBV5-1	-	TGCGCCAGCAGCCGATTTTCGGGACAGGGGTACAATGAGCAGTTCTTC	CASSRFSGQGYNEQFF
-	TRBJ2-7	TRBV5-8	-	TGTGCCAGCAGCTTCAGGGGTTACGAGCAGTACTTC	CASSFRGYEQYF
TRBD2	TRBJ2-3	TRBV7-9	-	TGTGCCAGCAGCCTACGGCTAGCGGCTGAGACAGATACGCAGTATTTT	CASSLRLAAETDTQYF
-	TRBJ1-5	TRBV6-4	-	TGTGCCAGCAGTCTTTCCCCTCAGGGACAGCCCCAGCATTTT	CASSLSPQGQPQHF
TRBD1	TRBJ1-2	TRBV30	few	TGTGCCTGGAGTGTCTCTACAGGGGGTGGCTACACCTTC	CAWSVSTGGGYTF
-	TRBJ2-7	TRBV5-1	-	TGCGCCAGCAGCTCCGACGAGCAGTACTTC	CASSSDEQYF
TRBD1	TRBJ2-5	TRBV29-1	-	TGCAGCGCGTTCAAGGGGGACAGGGAAGAGACCCAGTACTTC	CSAFKGDREETQYF
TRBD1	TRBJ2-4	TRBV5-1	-	TGCGCCAGCAGCTACGACGACAGGGACGGCAAAAACATTCAGTACTTC	CASSYDDRDGKNIQYF
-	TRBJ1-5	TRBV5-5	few	TGTGCCAGCAGCTTAATGGACAGTCTTGGTCAGCCCCAGCATTTT	CASSLMDSLGQPQHF